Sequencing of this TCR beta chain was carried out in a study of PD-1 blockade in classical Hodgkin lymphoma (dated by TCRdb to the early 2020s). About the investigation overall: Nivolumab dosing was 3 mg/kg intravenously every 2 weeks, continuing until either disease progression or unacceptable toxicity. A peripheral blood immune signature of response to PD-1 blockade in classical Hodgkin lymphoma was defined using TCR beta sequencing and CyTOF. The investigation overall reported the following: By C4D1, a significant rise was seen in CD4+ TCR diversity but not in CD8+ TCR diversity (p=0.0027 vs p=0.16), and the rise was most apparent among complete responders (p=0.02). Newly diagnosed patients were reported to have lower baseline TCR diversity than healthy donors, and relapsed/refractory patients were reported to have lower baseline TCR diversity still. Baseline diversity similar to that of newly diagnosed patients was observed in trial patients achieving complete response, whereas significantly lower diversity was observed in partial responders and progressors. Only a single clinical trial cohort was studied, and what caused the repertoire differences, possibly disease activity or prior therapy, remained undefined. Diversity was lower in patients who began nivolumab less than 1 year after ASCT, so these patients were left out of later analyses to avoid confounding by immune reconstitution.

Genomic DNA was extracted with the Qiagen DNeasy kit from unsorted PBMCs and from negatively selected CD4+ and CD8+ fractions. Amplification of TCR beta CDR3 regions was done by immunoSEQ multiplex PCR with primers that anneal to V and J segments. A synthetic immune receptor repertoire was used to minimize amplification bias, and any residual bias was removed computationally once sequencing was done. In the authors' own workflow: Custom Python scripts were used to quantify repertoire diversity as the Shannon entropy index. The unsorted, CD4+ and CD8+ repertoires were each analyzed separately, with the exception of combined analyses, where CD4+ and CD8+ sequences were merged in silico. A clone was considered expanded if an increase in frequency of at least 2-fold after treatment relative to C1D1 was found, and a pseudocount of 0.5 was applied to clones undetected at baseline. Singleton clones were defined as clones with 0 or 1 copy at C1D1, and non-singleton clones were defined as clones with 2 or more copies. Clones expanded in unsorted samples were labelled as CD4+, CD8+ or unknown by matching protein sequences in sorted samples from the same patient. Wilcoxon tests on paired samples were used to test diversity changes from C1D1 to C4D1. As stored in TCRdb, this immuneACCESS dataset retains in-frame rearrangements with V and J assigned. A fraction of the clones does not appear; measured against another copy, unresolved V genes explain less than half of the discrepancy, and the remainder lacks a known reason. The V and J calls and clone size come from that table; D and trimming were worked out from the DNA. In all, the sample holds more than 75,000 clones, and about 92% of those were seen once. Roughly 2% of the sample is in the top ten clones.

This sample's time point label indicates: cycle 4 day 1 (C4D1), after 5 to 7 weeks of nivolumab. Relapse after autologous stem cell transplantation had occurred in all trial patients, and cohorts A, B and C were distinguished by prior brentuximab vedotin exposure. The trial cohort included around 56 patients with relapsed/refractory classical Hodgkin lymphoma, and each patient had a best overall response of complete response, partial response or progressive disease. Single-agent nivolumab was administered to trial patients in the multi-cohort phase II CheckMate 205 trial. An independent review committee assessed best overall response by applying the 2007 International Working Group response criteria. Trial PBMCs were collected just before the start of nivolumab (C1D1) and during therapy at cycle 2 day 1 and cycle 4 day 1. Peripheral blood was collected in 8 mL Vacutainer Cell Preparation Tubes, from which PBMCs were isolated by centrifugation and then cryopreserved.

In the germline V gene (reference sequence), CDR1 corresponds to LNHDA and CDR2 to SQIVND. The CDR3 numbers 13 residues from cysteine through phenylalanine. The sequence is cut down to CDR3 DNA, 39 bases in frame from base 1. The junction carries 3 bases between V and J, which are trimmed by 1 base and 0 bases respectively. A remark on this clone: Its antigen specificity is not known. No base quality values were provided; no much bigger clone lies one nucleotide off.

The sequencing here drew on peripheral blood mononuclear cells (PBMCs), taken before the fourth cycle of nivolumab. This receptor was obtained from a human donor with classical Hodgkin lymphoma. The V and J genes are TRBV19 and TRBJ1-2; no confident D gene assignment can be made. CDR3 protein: CASSIASNYGYTF. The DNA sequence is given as TGTGCCAGTAGTATAGCTTCTAACTATGGCTACACCTTC.